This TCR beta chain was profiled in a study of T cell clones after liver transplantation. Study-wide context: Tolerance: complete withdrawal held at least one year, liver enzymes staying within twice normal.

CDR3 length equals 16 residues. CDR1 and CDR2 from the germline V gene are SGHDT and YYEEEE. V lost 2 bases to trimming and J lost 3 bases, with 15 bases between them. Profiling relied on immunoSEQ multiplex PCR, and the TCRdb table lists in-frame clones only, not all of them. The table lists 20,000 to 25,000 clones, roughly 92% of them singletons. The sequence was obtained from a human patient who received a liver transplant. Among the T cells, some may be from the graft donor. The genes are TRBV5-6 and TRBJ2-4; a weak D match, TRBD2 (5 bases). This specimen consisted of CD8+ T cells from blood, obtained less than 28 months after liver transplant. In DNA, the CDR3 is TGTGCCAGCAGCTTTGCGCACCTAGCAGGCAAAAACATTCAGTACTTC. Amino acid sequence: CASSFAHLAGKNIQYF.